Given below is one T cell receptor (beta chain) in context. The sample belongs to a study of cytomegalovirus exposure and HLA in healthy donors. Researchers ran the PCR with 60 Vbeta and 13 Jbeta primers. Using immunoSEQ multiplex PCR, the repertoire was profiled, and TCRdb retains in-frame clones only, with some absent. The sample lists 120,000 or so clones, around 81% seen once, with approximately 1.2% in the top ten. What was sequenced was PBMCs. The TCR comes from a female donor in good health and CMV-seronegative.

The CDR3 loop reads CASRVGLTNTEAFF. Written as DNA, the CDR3 is TGTGCCAGCAGAGTGGGACTGACGAACACTGAAGCTTTCTTT. The chain joins TRBV2 to TRBJ1-1; possibly TRBD1 for D (5 bases). The CDR3 totals 14 residues. Trimming took off 6 bases at V and 1 base at J, with 12 bases between the two ends. Germline V gives CDR1 SNHLY, CDR2 FYNNEI.